A few counts support the clone carrying this T cell receptor beta chain. The CD4+ fraction was divided into a CD45RA+ naive subset and a CD45RA-negative memory subset. The data originate from a study of shared clonotypes between healthy human individuals. Original processing methods: Because ImmunoSEQ provided only junction sequences with no quality scores, the filtering differed. Assay used: immunoSEQ multiplex PCR; TCRdb lists only in-frame clones, some missing. The V and J calls and clone size are taken from that table; D and trimming were inferred from the DNA. The sample contains roughly 640,000 clones, approximately 74% of which appear only once. The CDR3 is 14 residues long. V shed 1 base and J shed 8 bases, with 14 bases lying between them. Germline loops: CDR1 SGHDN, CDR2 FVKESK.

This chain connects TRBV14 to TRBJ1-2, with D tentatively TRBD1 (5 bases). This TCR was sampled from a woman aged 30 to 39 in good health. Sequenced sample: memory CD4+ T cells sorted from blood. This sample's subset: CD45RA-negative fraction. CDR3 region: CASSQVSKGRGYTF. The CDR3 DNA reads as TGTGCCAGCAGCCAAGTTTCCAAGGGGAGGGGCTACACCTTC.